This TCR beta chain was recovered during a study of T cell repertoires in urothelial bladder cancer (dated by TCRdb to the late 2010s). About the study as a whole: Of the 12 resected lesions, three were clinical stage cT0, three were cTa, three were cT1, and three were cT2 or greater. Roughly 12 patients with bladder lesions who were undergoing transurethral resection were prospectively identified. Around 11 resected bladder lesions, consisting of urothelial carcinoma (UC+) and benign (UC-) specimens, were examined. The study compared clonality of the TCR repertoire in bladder tumors against clonality in benign bladder inflammation.

Overall study results and their limits: Carcinoma specimens had a median tumor infiltrating lymphocyte percentage of about 2%, while benign specimens had a median of approximately 11%. A single T-cell clone reached up to 17% of infiltrating lymphocytes in carcinoma specimens, compared with 1.5% to 2% in benign specimens. Urothelial carcinoma specimens had fewer T cells than benign specimens, with medians of 5,569 and 25,872.

The TCR beta chain CDR3 region was sequenced with the immunoSEQ assay. The authors' pipeline ran thus. T-cell fraction, clonal dominance and maximum TCR clone frequency were calculated for each specimen. TCRdb re-hosts the immuneACCESS table, in-frame sequences only. Its copies lack some clones; in the studies checked, an unresolved V gene accounts for under half of them, and the cause for the rest is not known. V, J and clone size derive from that table, while D and trimming were established from the DNA sequence. The sample profile shows about 13,000 clones; 55% to 80% of them were found once. The ten largest account for roughly 8.7% of the sample. Bladder lesion specimens were obtained at transurethral resection and were stored at -80C. From bladder specimens obtained at transurethral resection, DNA was extracted. Trimming accounts for 5 bases at V and 14 bases at J, while the number of junction bases matched to no gene is 7. Looking up the germline V gene yields CDR1 SNHLY and CDR2 FYNNEI. The CDR3 starts with the cysteine, ends with the phenylalanine, and has 13 residues. This entry keeps only the CDR3 DNA: 39 bases, framed from base 1.

This clone was detected only a few times. Its antigen is unknown. No clone much larger than this one lies a single base away; base qualities are absent. Sequencing input: tumor-infiltrating cells from bladder cancer. Rearrangement joined TRBV2 to TRBJ1-6; the central 9 bases match TRBD1. This TCR was sampled from a human donor with urothelial carcinoma. The CDR3 amino acid sequence is: CASSRDREYALHF. The nucleotide sequence reads as follows: TGTGCCAGCAGTAGGGACAGGGAGTATGCCCTCCACTTT.